These 20 T cell receptor beta chains were sequenced from one sample in a study of T cell responses to AZD1222 COVID-19 vaccine. Libraries were prepared by immunoSEQ multiplex PCR; TCRdb keeps only in-frame clonotypes and omits some of them. The sample lists about 96,000 clones; roughly 89% were seen once. The material was peripheral blood, obtained on day 0 of MenACWY control vaccination. The receptors stem from an adult in good health.

The chain carries TRBV29-1 and TRBJ1-2; perhaps TRBD1 as D (6 bases). The CDR3 runs 14 residues. Germline CDR1 reads SQVTM; CDR2 reads ANQGSEA. Trimming took off 3 bases at V and 5 bases at J, with 16 bases between the two ends. CDR3 bases: TGCAGCGTTGAGGGACAAACCCTGGGGTATGGCTACACCTTC. Its translation is CSVEGQTLGYGYTF.

Turning to this clone: The junction does not match germline at one end; this may be a read error. This chain joins TRBV11-2 and TRBJ1-3; D is perhaps TRBD1 (5 bases). Looked up from germline, CDR1 is SGHAT and CDR2 is FQNNGV. This CDR3 comprises 15 residues. CDR3 coding DNA: TGTGCCAGCAGCTTAGAGCTCGGATCACCCCGGGACTGGGAATTT. Protein sequence: CASSLELGSPRDWEF.

The V call is TRBV5-1, the J call TRBJ1-4, with D perhaps TRBD1 (5 bases). The germline gives CDR1 SGHRS, CDR2 YFSETQ. This CDR3 contains 14 residues. Trimming pared 4 bases from V and 3 bases from J, leaving 10 bases between. The CDR3: CASSPGTANEKLFF. The CDR3 DNA follows: TGCGCCAGCAGCCCCGGGACGGCTAATGAAAAACTGTTTTTT.

This chain joins TRBV7-3 and TRBJ2-4; TRBD1 agrees at 11 bases. V shed 5 bases and J 9 bases; nucleotides not matched to a gene: 12. CDR1 and CDR2 (germline): SGHTA, FQGTGA. The CDR3 loop spans 16 amino acids. The CDR3 DNA reads TGTGCCAGCAGCCCCGACCGGGGACAGGGGGAGGGCATTCAGTACTTC. This gives the protein CASSPDRGQGEGIQYF.

The chain combines TRBV19 with TRBJ2-1; a weak D match, TRBD2 (7 bases). This CDR3 is 13 amino acids long. V was clipped by 6 bases and J by 6 bases, with 12 bases between them. Germline V CDR1 and CDR2: LNHDA, SQIVND (reference sequence). CDR3 DNA: TGTGCCAGTAGGGAGGGGGGGGCCAATGAGCAGTTCTTC. It specifies CASREGGANEQFF.

V and J are TRBV5-6 and TRBJ2-5; 7 bases are a match to TRBD2. V lost 1 base, J lost 4 bases, and 4 bases stayed unmatched. The germline CDR1 and CDR2 sequences are SGHDT and YYEEEE. This CDR3 is built from 14 residues. CDR3 bases: TGTGCCAGCAGCTTGTCCTCTAGCGGAGAGACCCAGTACTTC. It is translated as CASSLSSSGETQYF.

The chain employs TRBV6-2 or TRBV6-3 and TRBJ2-1; D is undetermined. This CDR3 is 10 amino acids long. Germline loops: CDR1 MNHEY, CDR2 SVGEGT. The V end was cut by 4 bases, the J end by 9 bases, with 4 bases between. CDR3 nucleotide sequence: TGTGCCAGCAGTTCCGTTGAGCAGTTCTTC. Its protein is CASSSVEQFF.

This clone is a singleton in its sample. This chain connects TRBV9 to TRBJ1-2; D not resolved. This CDR3 is built from 12 residues. Germline values: CDR1 SGDLS, CDR2 YYNGEE. The ends were cut back, 3 bases at V and 6 bases at J, with 9 bases in the middle. The CDR3 here is CASSGVSHGYTF. CDR3 in DNA: TGTGCCAGCAGCGGGGTCAGCCATGGCTACACCTTC.

The gene calls are TRBV28 and TRBJ1-3; D is ambiguous. CDR3 length: 14 amino acids. Per germline, CDR1 MDHEN and CDR2 SYDVKM. V lost 6 bases to trimming and J lost 6 bases, with 15 bases between them. The CDR3 reads CASSRPPQSNTIYF. The DNA of the CDR3 is TGTGCCAGCAGCCGCCCCCCCCAGTCAAACACCATATATTTT.

The gene calls are TRBV11-2 and TRBJ1-5; D is unclear. The CDR3 is 13 amino acids. Trimming removed 3 bases from V and 1 base from J, with 4 bases in between. CDR1 SGHAT and CDR2 FQNNGV come from the germline V gene. As DNA, the CDR3 is TGTGCCAGCAGCTTCTGGAGCAATCAGCCCCAGCATTTT. It translates to CASSFWSNQPQHF.

V is TRBV6-2 or TRBV6-3 and J is TRBJ1-5; D perhaps matches TRBD1 (5 bases). Germline lookup yields CDR1 MNHEY and CDR2 SVGEGT. The germline V and J ends were trimmed by 4 bases and 6 bases, with 10 bases remaining between them. The CDR3 length is 13 residues. The CDR3 reads CASSSAGSQPQHF. The CDR3 DNA sequence: TGTGCCAGCAGTTCCGCAGGGAGTCAGCCCCAGCATTTT.

The rearrangement uses TRBV27 and TRBJ2-5; D might be TRBD1 (7 bases). The germline V gene has CDR1 MNHEY and CDR2 SMNVEV (reference sequence). This CDR3 contains 16 residues. Trimming pared 2 bases from V and 0 bases from J, leaving 13 bases between. The CDR3: CASSLRRDRDQETQYF. CDR3 bases: TGTGCCAGCAGTTTACGGCGGGACAGAGACCAAGAGACCCAGTACTTC.

V gene TRBV5-1 combines with J gene TRBJ1-2; D is unresolved. V lost 9 bases, J lost 10 bases, and 19 bases lay in between. Germline values: CDR1 SGHRS, CDR2 YFSETQ. The CDR3 totals 12 residues. The CDR3 DNA follows: TGCGCCACTCGCGGGGAAATCTACACCTACACCTTC. Translation: CATRGEIYTYTF.

The chain employs TRBV7-2 and TRBJ2-4; TRBD2 matches 8 bases. Germline CDR1 and CDR2: SGHTA and FQGNSA. The CDR3 runs 8 residues. Unmatched junction bases numbered 2, after V lost 11 bases and J lost 14 bases. The CDR3 sequence is CAWRGEYF. Written as DNA, the CDR3 is TGTGCCTGGCGGGGGGAGTACTTC.

The CDR3 loop reads CASSYPGQGLNTEAFF. As DNA, the CDR3 is TGTGCCAGCAGTTACCCGGGACAGGGGCTGAACACTGAAGCTTTCTTT. The rearrangement uses TRBV6-2 or TRBV6-3 and TRBJ1-1, with 10 bases aligning to TRBD1. This CDR3 has 16 residues. V shed 2 bases and J 0 bases; nucleotides not matched to a gene: 3. Germline CDR1 reads MNHEY; CDR2 reads SVGEGT.

V gene TRBV19 combines with J gene TRBJ1-3; D remains ambiguous. The CDR3 consists of 16 residues. CDR1 LNHDA and CDR2 SQIVND come from the germline V gene (reference sequence). V was pared by 11 bases and J by 0 bases, with 20 bases between. CDR3 region: CASSEGAVFSGNTIYF. The CDR3 DNA reads TGTGCCTCATCGGAGGGCGCAGTCTTCTCTGGAAACACCATATATTTT.

The genes are TRBV6-5 and TRBJ2-7; D call uncertain. Trimming took 8 bases from V and 5 from J, leaving 13 bases between them. The CDR3 is made up of 12 amino acids. CDR1 and CDR2 from the germline V gene are MNHEY and SVGAGI. CDR3 nucleotides: TGTGCCAGCTCGGACGGCCGGAACGAGCAGTACTTC. It codes for CASSDGRNEQYF.

The chain employs TRBV29-1 and TRBJ2-1; the match to TRBD1 covers 8 bases. The CDR3 spans 13 residues. The V and J ends lost 6 bases and 7 bases, in that order; junction bases with no gene match: 8. Germline CDR1 is SQVTM and CDR2 is ANQGSEA. The CDR3 loop reads CSVAGQESNEQFF. The CDR3 nucleotides read TGCAGCGTGGCGGGACAGGAAAGTAATGAGCAGTTCTTC.

Note on this clone: Other DNA variants within this sample encode the same CDR3. The chain is built from TRBV3-1 (or the pseudogene TRBV3-2) and TRBJ1-6; D not resolved. CDR1 and CDR2 (germline): LGHDT, YNNKEL (reference sequence). Trimming took 1 base from V and 7 from J, leaving 11 bases between them. The CDR3 is 15 residues long. The CDR3 reads CASSQAVGGNSPLHF. The CDR3 DNA follows: TGTGCCAGCAGCCAAGCAGTAGGCGGCAATTCACCCCTCCACTTT.

The chain carries TRBV7-8 and TRBJ2-7; D is unresolved. V was shortened by 0 bases and J by 3 bases, with 9 bases between the two germline ends. The CDR3 runs 14 residues. Per germline, CDR1 SGHVS and CDR2 FQNEAQ. The CDR3 protein is CASSLAVGNYEQYF. The CDR3 DNA follows: TGTGCCAGCAGCTTAGCCGTGGGGAACTACGAGCAGTACTTC.